This TCR beta chain was recorded in a study of CD4 T cells in relation to SARS-CoV-2 and coronaviruses. The protocol was immunoSEQ multiplex PCR, while the TCRdb copy is restricted to in-frame clones and leaves out a portion. Here the sample spans around 16,000 clones, roughly 78% being singletons. Study-level points and caveats: Compared with monoreactive clones, crossreactive clones showed significantly weaker SARS-CoV-2 expansion.

CD4+ T cells from unexposed donors were obtained before the COVID-19 pandemic (2011-2018). The cells were cultured for less than twelve days before CD4+ T cells were isolated. Approximately 2 million PBMCs per well were cultured with approximately 10 IU/ml IL-2. Half the medium was replaced with IL-2 medium on days 3 and 7. This clone was recorded a few times. Its cognate antigen is unknown. CDR1 is SEHNR and CDR2 is FQNEAQ in the germline V gene (reference sequence). Trimming took 0 bases from V and 1 from J, leaving 21 bases between them. This CDR3 has 19 residues. The sequenced sample consisted of CD4+ T cells from PBMCs, cultured in vitro. The receptor's source is a human donor in good health. This chain joins TRBV7-9 and TRBJ1-1, with D hard to call. CDR3 region: CASSLAPGRRTRRNTEAFF. The CDR3 DNA is TGTGCCAGCAGCTTAGCGCCCGGCAGGCGAACGCGGCGGAACACTGAAGCTTTCTTT.